The 5 T cell receptor beta chains reported below all come from one sample, sequenced in a study of OX40 agonist ivuxolimab in advanced cancers. TCRdb keeps only in-frame clones here, not all; method: immunoSEQ multiplex PCR. The data contain 90,000 or so clones, about 90% of them singletons. The sequenced sample was CD4+ or CD8+ T cells sorted from blood, obtained in a trial of the OX40 agonist ivuxolimab. All receptors derive from an adult with an advanced solid tumor such as melanoma, head and neck, liver or kidney cancer.

The chain links TRBV9 to TRBJ1-3; D not resolved. The CDR3 totals 12 residues. Germline CDR1 reads SGDLS; CDR2 reads YYNGEE. The germline V and J ends were trimmed by 5 bases and 1 base, with 4 bases remaining between them. In DNA, the CDR3 is TGTGCCAGCAGGGGTTCTGGAAACACCATATATTTT. Protein sequence: CASRGSGNTIYF.

Only a few counts were recorded for this clone. This sequence joins TRBV2 and TRBJ2-1; TRBD1 or TRBD2 may be the D gene (6 bases each). The germline V and J ends were trimmed by 10 bases and 8 bases, with 12 bases remaining between them. Germline V gene sequence: CDR1 SNHLY, CDR2 FYNNEI. This CDR3 spans 11 amino acids. The CDR3 coding sequence is TGTGCCATCCAAGGGGGGTATGAGCAGTTCTTC. Translated, it gives CAIQGGYEQFF.

The V call is TRBV28, the J call TRBJ1-5; 10 bases match TRBD1. V dropped 5 bases and J dropped 7; count of bases not matched to a gene: 5. The length of the CDR3 is 14 residues. The germline V gene encodes CDR1 MDHEN and CDR2 SYDVKM. This chain's CDR3 is CASSHGTGVQPQHF. CDR3 nucleotide sequence: TGTGCCAGCAGTCATGGGACAGGGGTCCAGCCCCAGCATTTT.

The chain recombines TRBV6-5 with TRBJ1-2; no firm D call. The CDR3 extends over 15 amino acids. Between the trimmed V and J ends, which lost 0 bases and 4 bases, there was a span of 12 bases. Germline loops: CDR1 MNHEY, CDR2 SVGAGI. Written as DNA, the CDR3 is TGTGCCAGCAGTTACTCCGCCGGGAGTTTCTATGGCTACACCTTC. Translation: CASSYSAGSFYGYTF.

This chain joins TRBV27 and TRBJ1-1, with 7 nucleotides matching TRBD1. The V gene end was trimmed by 2 bases and the J gene end by 2 bases; junction bases not matched to a gene: 2. Germline values: CDR1 MNHEY, CDR2 SMNVEV (reference sequence). The CDR3 covers 14 residues. The CDR3 here is CASSLTGANTEAFF. The CDR3 nucleotides are TGTGCCAGCAGTTTAACAGGGGCCAACACTGAAGCTTTCTTT.